These 32 T cell receptor beta chains were all obtained from the same sample, sequenced in a study of OX40 agonist ivuxolimab in advanced cancers. This table comes from immunoSEQ multiplex PCR, and its TCRdb copy is limited to in-frame clones, with some not included. Of about 58,000 clones in the sample, less than 85% are singletons; the top ten hold 2.5% to 4%. The sequencing here drew on CD4+ or CD8+ T cells sorted from blood, taken in a trial of the OX40 agonist ivuxolimab. All receptors come from an adult with an advanced solid tumor such as melanoma, head and neck, liver or kidney cancer.

The chain combines TRBV10-3 with TRBJ2-3, with TRBD2 matching over 7 bases. The germline CDR1 and CDR2 sequences are ENHRY and SYGVKD. Losses at the gene ends were 4 bases for V and 0 bases for J; bases not matched to a gene: 10. CDR3 length: 17 residues. CDR3: CAISGGGGGGSTDTQYF. The CDR3 bases are TGTGCCATCAGTGGCGGTGGTGGCGGGGGTAGCACAGATACGCAGTATTTT.

The chain links TRBV11-3 to TRBJ1-2; D gene ambiguous. The germline V gene has CDR1 SGHNT and CDR2 YENEEA. Trimming took 5 bases from V and 2 from J, leaving 15 bases between them. The CDR3 contains 15 residues. The CDR3 here is CASSPGSGLNYGYTF. The CDR3, as DNA: TGTGCCAGCAGCCCGGGGTCGGGTCTGAACTATGGCTACACCTTC.

This clone was recorded only once. The rearrangement uses TRBV6-5 and TRBJ1-3; TRBD1 agrees at 9 bases. The length of the CDR3 is 14 residues. Germline CDR1 is MNHEY and CDR2 is SVGAGI. V shed 6 bases and J 7 bases; nucleotides not matched to a gene: 7. The CDR3 coding sequence is TGTGCCAGCAGCTCCTGGGACAGGGAGAACACCATATATTTT. Its protein is CASSSWDRENTIYF.

This rearrangement joins TRBV9 to TRBJ2-7; D is possibly TRBD2 (7 bases). Trimming removed 3 bases from V and 2 bases from J, with 18 bases in between. This CDR3 region has 16 residues. Germline CDR1 SGDLS, CDR2 YYNGEE. The CDR3 nucleotides read TGTGCCAGCAGCGGGGGGGGCCCCTTCAATGCCTACGAGCAGTACTTC. This sequence encodes CASSGGGPFNAYEQYF.

About this clone: Sequence at one end of the junction differs from germline and may be a read error. The V and J genes are TRBV7-7 and TRBJ2-5; 11 nucleotides align to TRBD2. Germline CDR1 SSHAT, CDR2 FNYEAQ (reference sequence). The CDR3 sequence is 16 residues long. CDR3 residues: CASSPGLAGGQETQYF. The CDR3 bases are TGTGCTAGCAGTCCTGGGCTAGCGGGGGGCCAAGAGACCCAGTACTTC. The full variable domain, rest sourced from reference TRBV7-7 and TRBJ2-5, is GAGVSQSPRYKVTKRGQDVTLRCDPISSHATLYWYQQALGQGPEFLTYFNYEAQPDKSGLPSDRFSAERPEGSISTLTIQRTEQRDSAMYRCASSPGLAGGQETQYFGPGTRLLVL.

The V gene is TRBV5-1, the J gene TRBJ2-5; 8 bases match TRBD2. V was clipped by 4 bases and J by 1 base; unmatched bases: 3. Germline V lookup: CDR1 SGHRS, CDR2 YFSETQ. The CDR3 totals 14 residues. The DNA for the CDR3 is TGCGCCAGCAGCCCGGGGGGGGGCCAAGAGACCCAGTACTTC. Translating gives CASSPGGGQETQYF.

The rearrangement joins TRBV6-5 to TRBJ2-5, with D possibly matching TRBD1 (5 bases). The CDR3 consists of 13 residues. Germline-derived CDR1 and CDR2 are MNHEY and SVGAGI. The V and J ends lost 6 bases and 3 bases respectively, with 11 bases between them. The CDR3 here is CASSGHLEETQYF. CDR3 nucleotide sequence: TGTGCCAGCAGCGGACACCTAGAAGAGACCCAGTACTTC.

The V and J genes are TRBV7-9 and TRBJ2-5; D is possibly TRBD1 (5 bases). The germline V gene encodes CDR1 SEHNR and CDR2 FQNEAQ (reference sequence). V lost 5 bases and J lost 1, with 14 bases in between. This CDR3 has 15 residues. CDR3 bases: TGTGCCAGCAGCCCCGATGGGGCAGCCCAAGAGACCCAGTACTTC. Its translation: CASSPDGAAQETQYF.

Concerning this clone: Other DNA variants within this sample encode the same CDR3. As DNA, the CDR3 is TGTGCCAGCAGTGAAGCGGCTGGAACCAAAAACATTCAGTACTTC. Its protein is CASSEAAGTKNIQYF. J is TRBJ2-4 and V is TRBV6-1; D unresolved. The CDR3 is made up of 15 amino acids. Germline lookup yields CDR1 MNHNS and CDR2 SASEGT. Trimming removed 0 bases from V and 2 bases from J, with 8 bases in between.

The rearrangement uses TRBV5-6 and TRBJ1-5; D is uncertain. V was trimmed by 0 bases and J by 1 base, leaving 11 bases between them. Germline CDR1 and CDR2: SGHDT and YYEEEE. CDR3 length: 16 residues. This CDR3 is CASSLAASSSNQPQHF. CDR3 bases: TGTGCCAGCAGCTTGGCCGCGAGCAGCAGCAATCAGCCCCAGCATTTT.

This clone was observed a few times. This rearrangement joins TRBV6-5 to TRBJ2-6; D may be TRBD1 or TRBD2 (5 bases each). Trimming took off 3 bases at V and 0 bases at J, with 9 bases between the two ends. CDR3 length: 16 amino acids. Per germline, CDR1 MNHEY and CDR2 SVGAGI. Here the CDR3 reads CASSYGTFSGANVLTF. The CDR3 nucleotides read TGTGCCAGCAGTTATGGGACCTTCTCTGGGGCCAACGTCCTGACTTTC.

The V call is TRBV7-3, the J call TRBJ2-7; D possibly corresponds to TRBD1 (5 bases). The CDR3 has 13 amino acids. The V gene's germline CDR1 is SGHTA and CDR2 FQGTGA. V lost 5 bases, J lost 4 bases, and 12 bases lay in between. CDR3 sequence: CASSPRGEYEQYF. CDR3 DNA sequence: TGTGCCAGCAGCCCTAGGGGTGAATACGAGCAGTACTTC.

In its sample, this clone was seen a few times. The genes are TRBV7-2 and TRBJ2-7; TRBD1 matches at 8 bases. The CDR3 has 15 residues. V shed 6 bases, J shed 0 bases, and the junction held 7 bases outside the gene matches. Germline assignment: CDR1 SGHTA and CDR2 FQGNSA. The CDR3 sequence: CASRLRQGISYEQYF. The CDR3 DNA reads as TGTGCCAGCAGGCTTAGACAGGGGATCTCCTACGAGCAGTACTTC.

The chain links TRBV19 to TRBJ1-2; no clear D gene. The CDR3 has 13 residues. In germline, CDR1 is LNHDA, CDR2 SQIVND (reference sequence). Trimming left V 4 bases short and J 5 bases short, with 11 bases between. DNA of the CDR3: TGTGCCAGTAGTAGTGGAGCTGGGTATGGCTACACCTTC. It codes for CASSSGAGYGYTF. The whole variable domain, remainder taken from reference TRBV19 and TRBJ1-2, is DGGITQSPKYLFRKEGQNVTLSCEQNLNHDAMYWYRQDPGQGLRLIYYSQIVNDFQKGDIAEGYSVSREKKESFPLTVTSAQKNPTAFYLCASSSGAGYGYTFGSGTRLTVV.

The table lists this clone with a few counts. The gene calls are TRBV11-1 and TRBJ1-1, with D maybe TRBD1 (5 bases). The germline V gene encodes CDR1 SGHAT and CDR2 FQDESV (reference sequence). The CDR3 totals 15 residues. The germline V and J ends were trimmed by 5 bases and 4 bases, with 17 bases remaining between them. CDR3 nucleotides: TGTGCCAGCAGCCGAAGTCGGGTGGGGGGCACTGAAGCTTTCTTT. Translated: CASSRSRVGGTEAFF.

In its sample, this clone was seen a few times. The CDR3 reads CASSPLTPGTGFEAFF. The CDR3 coding sequence is TGCGCCAGCAGCCCACTTACACCCGGGACAGGGTTTGAAGCTTTCTTT. V is TRBV5-1 and J is TRBJ1-1; TRBD1 agrees at 9 bases. V was clipped by 4 bases and J by 7 bases; unmatched bases: 14. Germline loops: CDR1 SGHRS, CDR2 YFSETQ. This CDR3 is 16 amino acids long.

The rearrangement links TRBV18 to TRBJ1-6; tentatively, D is TRBD1 (5 bases). The germline CDR1 and CDR2 sequences are KGHSH and LQKENI. The CDR3 loop spans 17 amino acids. The V end was cut by 3 bases, the J end by 3 bases, with 15 bases between. The DNA of the CDR3 is TGTGCCAGCTCACCTTCCCCGGGTGGGGGCTATAATTCACCCCTCCACTTT. Translating gives CASSPSPGGGYNSPLHF.

The chain carries TRBV6-5 and TRBJ1-4; D is possibly TRBD1 (5 bases). The length of the CDR3 is 13 residues. Germline loops: CDR1 MNHEY, CDR2 SVGAGI. V gave up 6 bases and J gave up 6 bases, with 11 bases separating them. In DNA form, the CDR3 reads TGTGCCAGCAGGGGAGTGGGGGATGAAAAACTGTTTTTT. It is translated as CASRGVGDEKLFF.

The CDR3 loop is CASRADTANYGYTF. The CDR3 nucleotides read TGTGCCAGTAGAGCCGACACCGCTAACTATGGCTACACCTTC. The chain couples TRBV19 to TRBJ1-2; no clear D. Germline V gives CDR1 LNHDA, CDR2 SQIVND (reference sequence). Deletions cut 6 bases from V and 0 bases from J, with 11 bases between. This CDR3 is built from 14 residues.

V is TRBV18 and J is TRBJ2-3; 7 bases line up with TRBD1. The CDR3 has 15 amino acids. V gave up 2 bases and J gave up 7 bases; unmatched junction bases: 9. CDR1 and CDR2 from the germline V gene are KGHSH and LQKENI. CDR3 loop: CASSPGRGIRHTQYF. The CDR3 coding sequence is TGTGCCAGCTCACCAGGCAGGGGGATCCGTCATACGCAGTATTTT.

The rearrangement links TRBV5-4 to TRBJ2-1; TRBD2 matches at 8 bases. CDR1 SGHNT and CDR2 YYREEE come from the germline V gene (reference sequence). V lost 0 bases, J lost 8 bases, and 4 bases stayed unmatched. The CDR3 runs 14 residues. CDR3 sequence (DNA): TGTGCCAGCAGCTTGGCCGGGAGGGGATATGAGCAGTTCTTC. It codes for CASSLAGRGYEQFF.

The rearrangement links TRBV7-2 to TRBJ2-7; 10 positions match TRBD2. The CDR3 consists of 15 residues. Germline V gene sequence: CDR1 SGHTA, CDR2 FQGNSA. After removal of 2 bases from V and 2 bases from J, the junction contained 3 bases not matched to a gene. The CDR3 here is CASSLQRGGTYEQYF. DNA for the CDR3: TGTGCCAGCAGCTTACAGCGGGGGGGGACCTACGAGCAGTACTTC.

This rearrangement joins TRBV19 to TRBJ2-7; D is unclear. This CDR3 region has 13 residues. The V and J ends lost 10 bases and 1 base respectively, with 14 bases between them. The germline V gene has CDR1 LNHDA and CDR2 SQIVND (reference sequence). The CDR3 bases are TGTGCCATAGAGTGGGGAAATTCCTACGAGCAGTACTTC. Translation gives CAIEWGNSYEQYF.

On this clone itself: One end of the junction varies from germline; a read error may be responsible. The gene calls are TRBV11-2 and TRBJ2-5; 9 nucleotides match TRBD2. The CDR3 is 17 amino acids. The germline CDR1 and CDR2 sequences are SGHAT and FQNNGV. The CDR3 nucleotides read TGTGCCAGCAGCTTGGTTAAGACTAGCGGATCAAGAGAGGCCCAGTACTTC. Translating it yields CASSLVKTSGSREAQYF. Looking up the rest from reference TRBV11-2 and TRBJ2-5 gives the full variable domain: EAGVAQSPRYKIIEKRQSVAFWCNPISGHATLYWYQQILGQGPKLLIQFQNNGVVDDSQLPKDRFSAERLKGVDSTLKIQPAKLEDSAVYLCASSLVKTSGSREAQYFGPGTRLLVL.

This chain joins TRBV5-4 and TRBJ1-3; D is unresolved. CDR3 size: 17 residues. Trimming stripped 4 bases from V and 0 bases from J, with 17 bases between. CDR1 SGHNT and CDR2 YYREEE come from the germline V gene (reference sequence). CDR3 sequence: CASSPSGSVYSGNTIYF. The CDR3 nucleotides read TGTGCCAGCAGCCCCAGTGGGAGCGTATACTCTGGAAACACCATATATTTT.

The chain is built from TRBV7-9 and TRBJ1-6, with D tentatively TRBD1 (5 bases). Trimming left V 1 base short and J 7 bases short, with 5 bases between. Germline V CDR1 and CDR2: SEHNR, FQNEAQ (reference sequence). The CDR3 contains 13 residues. The CDR3 DNA reads as TGTGCCAGCAGCTTAGGACAGAATTCACCCCTCCACTTT. Translation: CASSLGQNSPLHF.

This clone has just a few counts. This sequence joins TRBV19 and TRBJ1-1, with D tentatively TRBD1 (5 bases). Germline CDR1 LNHDA, CDR2 SQIVND (reference sequence). The CDR3 loop spans 14 amino acids. The V gene lost 4 bases and the J gene lost 1 base, with 10 bases spanning the gap. In DNA form, the CDR3 reads TGTGCCAGTAGTAAGGCAGGGTGGAACACTGAAGCTTTCTTT. This encodes CASSKAGWNTEAFF.

The chain couples TRBV9 to TRBJ2-7; tentatively, D is TRBD2 (6 bases). The CDR3 loop spans 13 amino acids. V was pared by 4 bases and J by 6 bases, with 14 bases between. Germline V gives CDR1 SGDLS, CDR2 YYNGEE. CDR3 sequence: CASSRLGGTEQYF. The CDR3 DNA reads as TGTGCCAGCAGCCGCCTAGGAGGGACCGAGCAGTACTTC.

This chain uses TRBV11-3 with TRBJ2-7; perhaps TRBD1 as D (5 bases). Trimming pared 5 bases from V and 4 bases from J, leaving 12 bases between. The germline V gene has CDR1 SGHNT and CDR2 YENEEA. The CDR3 loop spans 13 amino acids. CDR3 residues: CASSVLTDYEQYF. In nucleotides, the CDR3 is TGTGCCAGCAGCGTATTGACAGATTACGAGCAGTACTTC.

The V and J genes are TRBV6-6 and TRBJ1-3, with a possible D match to TRBD1 (6 bases). This CDR3 spans 15 amino acids. Germline CDR1 is MNHNY and CDR2 is SVGAGI (reference sequence). V lost 2 bases and J 0 bases, leaving 8 bases between the germline ends. The CDR3 DNA sequence: TGTGCCAGCAGTTACAGGGGGGGCTCTGGAAACACCATATATTTT. Encoded protein: CASSYRGGSGNTIYF.

The chain recombines TRBV19 with TRBJ1-1, with 10 bases that match TRBD1. Germline CDR1 and CDR2: LNHDA and SQIVND (reference sequence). Trimming removed 10 bases from V and 11 bases from J; junction bases left unmatched: 13. The CDR3 loop spans 13 amino acids. The CDR3 DNA follows: TGTGCCACCACGGAGGGACAGGGGAGGAAGGCTTTCTTT. It yields the protein CATTEGQGRKAFF.

The chain recombines TRBV5-1 with TRBJ1-1; D gene uncertain. Germline CDR1 and CDR2: SGHRS and YFSETQ. The length of the CDR3 is 13 residues. V lost 6 bases, J lost 0 bases, and 9 bases lay in between. The CDR3 DNA reads as TGCGCCAGCACCCGCGGTATGAACACTGAAGCTTTCTTT. Translating gives CASTRGMNTEAFF. The variable domain in full, with the rest retrieved from reference TRBV5-1 and TRBJ1-1, is KAGVTQTPRYLIKTRGQQVTLSCSPISGHRSVSWYQQTPGQGLQFLFEYFSETQRNKGNFPGRFSGRQFSNSRSEMNVSTLELGDSALYLCASTRGMNTEAFFGQGTRLTVV.